This T cell receptor (beta chain) stems from a study of HIV-infected patients and healthy controls. Roughly three months, about 14 weeks, into antiretroviral therapy, follow-up blood was collected. No cell fractionation was done, so the repertoire covers all unsorted peripheral blood T cells. CDR1 is DFQATT and CDR2 is SNEGSKA in the germline V gene (reference sequence). The CDR3 is 13 residues long. Trimming took 5 bases from V and 3 from J, leaving 13 bases between them. Reverse transcription used about 500 ng RNA and constant-region primers for alpha and beta. Each of the alpha and beta chains got its own library through chain-specific third strand synthesis with indices. Two random hexamers, added before amplification and joined, formed each molecule's 12-nucleotide barcode. MiXCR, run by TCRdb on the 5' RACE reads, gives a single entry per CDR3 protein. The sample gives 7,000 to 9,000 distinct CDR3 sequences, around 9.3% of which show up once; under 25% is in the top ten.

The rearrangement uses TRBV20-1 and TRBJ1-1, with unresolved D. The TCR originated in an adult with HIV infection. Here the sequenced sample was blood, taken during antiretroviral therapy. In DNA, the CDR3 is TGCAGTGCTGGACTCAAGAGGGACACTGAAGCTTTCTTT. This translates into CSAGLKRDTEAFF.